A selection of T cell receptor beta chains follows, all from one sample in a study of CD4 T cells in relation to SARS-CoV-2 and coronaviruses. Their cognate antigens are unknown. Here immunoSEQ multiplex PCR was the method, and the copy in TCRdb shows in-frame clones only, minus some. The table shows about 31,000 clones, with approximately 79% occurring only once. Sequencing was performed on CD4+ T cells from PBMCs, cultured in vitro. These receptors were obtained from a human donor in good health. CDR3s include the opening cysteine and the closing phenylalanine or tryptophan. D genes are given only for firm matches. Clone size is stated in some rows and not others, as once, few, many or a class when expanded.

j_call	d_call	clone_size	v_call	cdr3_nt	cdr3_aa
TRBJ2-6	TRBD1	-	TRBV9	TGTGCCAGCAGCGTAGGACAGGGTCCCCTGACTTTC	CASSVGQGPLTF
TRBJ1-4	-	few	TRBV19	TGTGCCAGTAGCGTGGGGGCGTCTGAAAAACTGTTTTTT	CASSVGASEKLFF
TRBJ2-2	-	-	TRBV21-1	TGTGCCAGCAGCAAATTAGGTGGAGGGAACAACACCGGGGAGCTGTTTTTT	CASSKLGGGNNTGELFF
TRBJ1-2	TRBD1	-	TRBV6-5	TGTGCCAGCAGTTACCGGGACAGCTTCGGAGCCTATGGCTACACCTTC	CASSYRDSFGAYGYTF
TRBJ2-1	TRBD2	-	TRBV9	TGTGCCAGCAGCGTAGAATCGGGGGGTAATGAGCAGTTCTTC	CASSVESGGNEQFF
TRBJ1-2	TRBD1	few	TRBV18	TGTGCCAGCTCACCAGATGCCGGGACAGACCGATACTATGGCTACACCTTC	CASSPDAGTDRYYGYTF
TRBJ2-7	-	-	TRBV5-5	TGTGCCAGCAGCTACTATCGACAATCCTACGAGCAGTACTTC	CASSYYRQSYEQYF
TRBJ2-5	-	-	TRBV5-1	TGCGCCAGCAGCTTTTCAGCGCTAAAAGAGACCCAGTACTTC	CASSFSALKETQYF
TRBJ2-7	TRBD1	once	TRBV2	TGTGCCAGCACCAACCCGGGACAGGGGACCTACGAGCAGTACTTC	CASTNPGQGTYEQYF
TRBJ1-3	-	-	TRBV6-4	TGTGCCAGCAGTGACTACCGGGACCTTGGGGATATCTCTGGAAACACCATATATTTT	CASSDYRDLGDISGNTIYF
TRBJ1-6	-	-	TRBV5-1	TGCGCCAGCAGCTTGGCGTCCTCCACACCCCTCCACTTT	CASSLASSTPLHF
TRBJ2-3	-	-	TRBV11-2	TGTGCCAGCAGCTTAATACGAGCCTCGCGCACAGATACGCAGTATTTT	CASSLIRASRTDTQYF
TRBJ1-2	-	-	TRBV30	TGTGCCTGGAGTGTGTCGTCCAGTCGTGGCTACACCTTC	CAWSVSSSRGYTF
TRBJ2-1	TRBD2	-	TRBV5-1	TGCGCCAGCAGCCCCAGACTAGCGGGTAAAGGGGACAATGAGCAGTTCTTC	CASSPRLAGKGDNEQFF
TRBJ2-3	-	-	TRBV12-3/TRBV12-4	TGTGCCAGCAGTTTTGGGGGTACAGATACGCAGTATTTT	CASSFGGTDTQYF
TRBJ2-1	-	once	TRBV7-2	TGTGCCAGCAGCCCATGGGGGGCCGGGGATGAGCAGTTCTTC	CASSPWGAGDEQFF
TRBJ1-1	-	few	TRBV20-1	TGCAGTGCTAGAGTGGGCACTGAAGCTTTCTTT	CSARVGTEAFF
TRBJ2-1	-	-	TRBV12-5	TGTGCTAGTGGTTTGGCCATGCGGCGGTACAATGAGCAGTTCTTC	CASGLAMRRYNEQFF
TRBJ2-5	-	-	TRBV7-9	TGTGCCAGCAGCCCCTGGGAGACCCAGTACTTC	CASSPWETQYF
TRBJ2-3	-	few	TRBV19	TGTGCCAGTAGCCTATCGTTCGGTAGCGCCCACACAGATACGCAGTATTTT	CASSLSFGSAHTDTQYF
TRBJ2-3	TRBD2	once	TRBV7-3	TGTGCCAGCAGCTCTAACCCCCCGGGACTAGTAGATACGCAGTATTTT	CASSSNPPGLVDTQYF
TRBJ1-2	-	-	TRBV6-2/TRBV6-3	TGTGCCAGCAGTGATACCGGGACCCAGAACTATGGCTACACCTTC	CASSDTGTQNYGYTF
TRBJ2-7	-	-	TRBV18	TGTGCCAGCTCACCACCCCTCAAACCCTACGAGCAGTACTTC	CASSPPLKPYEQYF
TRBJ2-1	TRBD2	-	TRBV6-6	TGTGCCAGCACCGACGGGCGGGAGACCTACAATGAGCAGTTCTTC	CASTDGRETYNEQFF
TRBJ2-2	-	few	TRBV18	TGTGCCAGCTCACCGAGGGACGGGAACACCGGGGAGCTGTTTTTT	CASSPRDGNTGELFF
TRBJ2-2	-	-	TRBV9	TGTGCCAGCAGCCCAGCGGGTGACACCGGGGAGCTGTTTTTT	CASSPAGDTGELFF
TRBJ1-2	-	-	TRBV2	TGTGCCAGCAGTGAAGGTCCGGGGATTGCCGGCTACACCTTC	CASSEGPGIAGYTF
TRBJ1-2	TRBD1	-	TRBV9	TGTGCCAGCAGATTAAGGACAGGGAAGGTCGGCGGCTACACCTTC	CASRLRTGKVGGYTF
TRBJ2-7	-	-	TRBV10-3	TGTGCCATCAGTGAAGAGACCTACGAGCAGTACTTC	CAISEETYEQYF
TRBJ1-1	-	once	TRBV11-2	TGTGCCAGCAGCTTAATCAGGGAGTCTGAAGCTTTCTTT	CASSLIRESEAFF
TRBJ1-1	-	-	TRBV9	TGTGCCAGCAGCGTAGCCGGGGGGAACACTGAAGCTTTCTTT	CASSVAGGNTEAFF